This section outlines one TCR beta chain sequence together with its context. The target antigen is unknown. This sample was taken from a study of cytomegalovirus exposure and HLA in healthy donors. The study ran its PCR with 60 Vbeta and 13 Jbeta primers. Profiled with immunoSEQ multiplex PCR; TCRdb holds only in-frame clones, not every one. The sample holds about 160,000 clones, more than 75% seen once. General observations from the study: It was reported that the classifier diagnosed cytomegalovirus status with high specificity and sensitivity in both the original and validation cohorts.

The TCR originated in a girl aged 2 to 10 in good health and CMV-seropositive. Sequencing was carried out using PBMCs.

The CDR3 loop reads CASSQGKGSYGYTF. The DNA of the CDR3 is TGTGCCAGCAGCCAAGGAAAAGGGAGCTATGGCTACACCTTC. The gene calls are TRBV4-2 and TRBJ1-2; D ambiguous. Germline values: CDR1 LGHNA, CDR2 YNFKEQ. CDR3 length equals 14 residues. Trimming removed 1 base at V and 4 bases at J, with 10 bases between.